This T cell receptor (beta chain) derives from a study of response to subunit inactivated influenza vaccine. V was pared by 1 base and J by 5 bases, with 11 bases between. Germline V gene data show CDR1 as SGHTA and CDR2 as FQGNSA. The CDR3 covers 14 residues. This clonotype has ten or more counts. TCRdb ran MiXCR on the RT-PCR reads and lists one entry per CDR3 protein. The sample shows hundreds of thousands of distinct CDR3 sequences, about 8% of them seen only once. The V and J genes are TRBV7-2 and TRBJ2-5, with D perhaps TRBD1 (5 bases). The source was PBMCs from blood, collected around 25 months after vaccination. This clonotype was sampled from a man between 50 and 69 years old who received an inactivated influenza vaccine. The CDR3 spells CASSLGQRPETQYF. The CDR3 coding sequence is TGTGCCAGCAGCTTAGGACAGCGCCCGGAGACCCAGTACTTC.